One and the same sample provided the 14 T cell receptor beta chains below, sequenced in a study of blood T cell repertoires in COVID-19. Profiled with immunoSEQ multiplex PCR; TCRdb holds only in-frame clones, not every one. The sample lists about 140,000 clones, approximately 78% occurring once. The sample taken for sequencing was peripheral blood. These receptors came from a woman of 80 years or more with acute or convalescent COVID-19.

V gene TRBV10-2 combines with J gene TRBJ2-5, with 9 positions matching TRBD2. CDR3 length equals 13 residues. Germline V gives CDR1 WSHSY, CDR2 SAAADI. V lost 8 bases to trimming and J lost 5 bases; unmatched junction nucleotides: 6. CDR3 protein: CASWRGGMETQYF. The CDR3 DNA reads TGCGCCAGCTGGCGGGGGGGCATGGAGACCCAGTACTTC.

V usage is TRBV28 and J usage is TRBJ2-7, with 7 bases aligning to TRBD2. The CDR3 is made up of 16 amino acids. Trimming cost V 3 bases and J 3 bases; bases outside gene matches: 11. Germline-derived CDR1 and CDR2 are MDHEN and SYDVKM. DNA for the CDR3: TGTGCCAGCAGTTTTTCCCCCCAGCGGGGCTACTACGAGCAGTACTTC. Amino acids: CASSFSPQRGYYEQYF.

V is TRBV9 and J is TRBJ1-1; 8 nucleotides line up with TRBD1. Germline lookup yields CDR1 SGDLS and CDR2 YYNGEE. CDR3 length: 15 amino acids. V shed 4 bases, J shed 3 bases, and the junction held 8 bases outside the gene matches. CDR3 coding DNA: TGTGCCAGCAGCACTCGACAGGGGAGGGACACTGAAGCTTTCTTT. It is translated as CASSTRQGRDTEAFF.

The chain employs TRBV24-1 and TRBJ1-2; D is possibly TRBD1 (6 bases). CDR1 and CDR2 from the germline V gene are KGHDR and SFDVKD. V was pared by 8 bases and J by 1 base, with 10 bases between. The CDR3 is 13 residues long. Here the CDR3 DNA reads TGTGCCACCACCGAGGGGGATAACTATGGCTACACCTTC. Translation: CATTEGDNYGYTF.

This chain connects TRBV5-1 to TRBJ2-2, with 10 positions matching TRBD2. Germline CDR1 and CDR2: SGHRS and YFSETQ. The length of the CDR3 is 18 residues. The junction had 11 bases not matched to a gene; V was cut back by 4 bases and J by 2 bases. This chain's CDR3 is CASSLHRGLAENTGELFF. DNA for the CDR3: TGCGCCAGCAGCCTGCACCGAGGACTAGCGGAAAACACCGGGGAGCTGTTTTTT.

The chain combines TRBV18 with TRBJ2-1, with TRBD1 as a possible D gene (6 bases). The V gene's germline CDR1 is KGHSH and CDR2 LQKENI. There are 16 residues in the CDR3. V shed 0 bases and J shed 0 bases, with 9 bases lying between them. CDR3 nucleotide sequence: TGTGCCAGCTCACCACCGGGGGCGACCTCCTACAATGAGCAGTTCTTC. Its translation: CASSPPGATSYNEQFF.

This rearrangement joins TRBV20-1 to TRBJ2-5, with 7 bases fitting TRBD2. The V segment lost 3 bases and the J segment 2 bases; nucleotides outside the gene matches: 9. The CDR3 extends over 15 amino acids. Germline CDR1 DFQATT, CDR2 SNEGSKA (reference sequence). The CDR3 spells CSASLTAGVQETQYF. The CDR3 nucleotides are TGCAGTGCTAGTCTTACTGCGGGGGTTCAAGAGACCCAGTACTTC.

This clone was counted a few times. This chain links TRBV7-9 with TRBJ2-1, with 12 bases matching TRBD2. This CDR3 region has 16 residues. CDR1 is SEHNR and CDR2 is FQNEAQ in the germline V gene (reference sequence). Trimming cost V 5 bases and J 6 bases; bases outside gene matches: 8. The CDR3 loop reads CASSRTLAGGFNEQFF. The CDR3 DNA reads TGTGCCAGCAGCCGTACTCTAGCGGGAGGGTTCAATGAGCAGTTCTTC.

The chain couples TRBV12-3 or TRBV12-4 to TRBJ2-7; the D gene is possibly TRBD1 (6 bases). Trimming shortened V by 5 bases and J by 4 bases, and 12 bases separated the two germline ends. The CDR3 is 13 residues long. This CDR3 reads CASSRQAEYEQYF. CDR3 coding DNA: TGTGCCAGCAGTCGACAGGCCGAGTACGAGCAGTACTTC.

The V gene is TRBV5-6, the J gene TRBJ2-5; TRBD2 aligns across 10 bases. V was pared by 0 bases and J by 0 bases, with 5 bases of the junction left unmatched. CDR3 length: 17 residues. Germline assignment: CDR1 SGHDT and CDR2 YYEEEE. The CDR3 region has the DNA TGTGCCAGCAGCTTGGTACTAGCGGGGTCGTACCAAGAGACCCAGTACTTC. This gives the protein CASSLVLAGSYQETQYF.

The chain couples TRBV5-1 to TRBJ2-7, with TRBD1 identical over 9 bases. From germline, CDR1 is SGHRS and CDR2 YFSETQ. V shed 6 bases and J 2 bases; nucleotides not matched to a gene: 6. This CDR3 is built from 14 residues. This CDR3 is CASNRGTGTYEQYF. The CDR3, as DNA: TGCGCCAGCAATCGAGGGACAGGGACCTACGAGCAGTACTTC.

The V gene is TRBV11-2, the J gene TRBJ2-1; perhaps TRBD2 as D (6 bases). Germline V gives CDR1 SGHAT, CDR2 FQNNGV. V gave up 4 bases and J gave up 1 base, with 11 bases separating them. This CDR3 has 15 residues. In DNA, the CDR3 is TGTGCCAGCAGCTCTCTAGCGAAATCCTACAATGAGCAGTTCTTC. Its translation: CASSSLAKSYNEQFF.

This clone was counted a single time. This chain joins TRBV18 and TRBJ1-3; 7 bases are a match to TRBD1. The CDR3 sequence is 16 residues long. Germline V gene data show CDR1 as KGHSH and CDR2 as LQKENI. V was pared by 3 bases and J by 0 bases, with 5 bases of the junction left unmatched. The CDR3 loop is CASSPRDSTSGNTIYF. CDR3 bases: TGTGCCAGCTCACCGCGGGACAGCACCTCTGGAAACACCATATATTTT.

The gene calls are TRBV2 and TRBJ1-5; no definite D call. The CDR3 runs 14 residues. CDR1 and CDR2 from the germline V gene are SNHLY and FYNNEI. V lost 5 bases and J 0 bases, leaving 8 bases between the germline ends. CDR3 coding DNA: TGTGCCAGCAGTCCCCCCTATAGCAATCAGCCCCAGCATTTT. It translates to CASSPPYSNQPQHF.